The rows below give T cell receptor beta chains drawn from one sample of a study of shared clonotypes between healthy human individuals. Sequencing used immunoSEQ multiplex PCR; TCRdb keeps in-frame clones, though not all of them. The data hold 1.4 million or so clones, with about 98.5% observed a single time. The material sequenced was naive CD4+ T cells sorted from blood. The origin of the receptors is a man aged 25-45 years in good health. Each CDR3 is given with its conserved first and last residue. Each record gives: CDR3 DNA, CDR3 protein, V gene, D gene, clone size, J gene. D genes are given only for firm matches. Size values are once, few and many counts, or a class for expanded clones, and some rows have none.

cdr3_nt: TGTGCCAGCAGGAAGACAGGGGGCTCAGATACGCAGTATTTT
cdr3_aa: CASRKTGGSDTQYF
v_call: TRBV28
d_call: TRBD1
clone_size: NA
j_call: TRBJ2-3

cdr3_nt: TGTGCCAGCAGCCGGACAGGGGGCGATGAAAAACTGTTTTTT
cdr3_aa: CASSRTGGDEKLFF
v_call: TRBV7-9
d_call: TRBD1
clone_size: NA
j_call: TRBJ1-4

cdr3_nt: TGCGCCAGCAGCTGGGGACAGGATGGGTACAATCAGCCCCAGCATTTT
cdr3_aa: CASSWGQDGYNQPQHF
v_call: TRBV5-1
d_call: TRBD1
clone_size: NA
j_call: TRBJ1-5

cdr3_nt: TGTGCCTGGAGTAGGCAAACCTGGGGCAATCAGCCCCAGCATTTT
cdr3_aa: CAWSRQTWGNQPQHF
v_call: TRBV30
d_call: NA
clone_size: NA
j_call: TRBJ1-5

cdr3_nt: TGTGCCAGCAGCTTTACGACTAGCGGACGAGATACGCAGTATTTT
cdr3_aa: CASSFTTSGRDTQYF
v_call: TRBV5-4
d_call: TRBD2
clone_size: NA
j_call: TRBJ2-3

cdr3_nt: TGTGCCAGTAGTATAGACAGGGGCACCGGGGAGCTGTTTTTT
cdr3_aa: CASSIDRGTGELFF
v_call: TRBV19
d_call: NA
clone_size: NA
j_call: TRBJ2-2

cdr3_nt: TGTGCCGGATCAGAGGGGAGCAATCAGCCCCAGCATTTT
cdr3_aa: CAGSEGSNQPQHF
v_call: TRBV19
d_call: NA
clone_size: NA
j_call: TRBJ1-5

cdr3_nt: TGTGCCAGCAGCCGACGACTCACAGATACGCAGTATTTT
cdr3_aa: CASSRRLTDTQYF
v_call: TRBV11-3
d_call: NA
clone_size: NA
j_call: TRBJ2-3

cdr3_nt: TGCGCCAGCAGCTTCGGAACTGAAGCTTTCTTT
cdr3_aa: CASSFGTEAFF
v_call: TRBV5-1
d_call: NA
clone_size: NA
j_call: TRBJ1-1

cdr3_nt: TGTGCCAGCAGACAGGGATCTGGGGCCAACGTCCTGACTTTC
cdr3_aa: CASRQGSGANVLTF
v_call: TRBV5-4
d_call: NA
clone_size: NA
j_call: TRBJ2-6

cdr3_nt: TGTGCCAGCAGCAAGAGCTCTAGCGTTAACGAGCAGTACTTC
cdr3_aa: CASSKSSSVNEQYF
v_call: TRBV11-2
d_call: NA
clone_size: NA
j_call: TRBJ2-7

cdr3_nt: TGTGCCAGCAGCTTATTAAGGATTGGCTACACCTTC
cdr3_aa: CASSLLRIGYTF
v_call: TRBV7-2
d_call: NA
clone_size: NA
j_call: TRBJ1-2

cdr3_nt: TGTGCCTGGAGTTATAGGGTTAATGAAAAACTGTTTTTT
cdr3_aa: CAWSYRVNEKLFF
v_call: TRBV30
d_call: NA
clone_size: NA
j_call: TRBJ1-4

cdr3_nt: TGTGCCAGCAGCCAAGTCGGGCTAGCGGGTAGAGGTGGCGGGGAGCTGTTTTTT
cdr3_aa: CASSQVGLAGRGGGELFF
v_call: TRBV4-2
d_call: TRBD2
clone_size: once
j_call: TRBJ2-2

cdr3_nt: TGTGCCAGCAACGAAATAGCGGGAGCGGTATTTGACGAGCAGTACTTC
cdr3_aa: CASNEIAGAVFDEQYF
v_call: TRBV5-5
d_call: TRBD2
clone_size: once
j_call: TRBJ2-7

cdr3_nt: TGTGCCAGCACTCTGAGGGACAGCGAAACAGCAACTAATGAAAAACTGTTTTTT
cdr3_aa: CASTLRDSETATNEKLFF
v_call: TRBV21-1
d_call: NA
clone_size: NA
j_call: TRBJ1-4

cdr3_nt: TGTGCCAGCAGCGTAGAAGGGACTAATTCACCCCTCCACTTT
cdr3_aa: CASSVEGTNSPLHF
v_call: TRBV9
d_call: NA
clone_size: NA
j_call: TRBJ1-6

cdr3_nt: TGCGCCAGCAGCCTGGCGGGACTAGCGACTAATGAGCAGTTCTTC
cdr3_aa: CASSLAGLATNEQFF
v_call: TRBV5-1
d_call: TRBD2
clone_size: NA
j_call: TRBJ2-1

cdr3_nt: TGTGCCAGCAGCCGTCCCAGGGGTGAATATGGCTACACCTTC
cdr3_aa: CASSRPRGEYGYTF
v_call: TRBV6-5
d_call: NA
clone_size: NA
j_call: TRBJ1-2

cdr3_nt: TGCGCCAGCAGCTTGTATAGGGTGGAACAAAACATTCAGTACTTC
cdr3_aa: CASSLYRVEQNIQYF
v_call: TRBV5-1
d_call: NA
clone_size: NA
j_call: TRBJ2-4

cdr3_nt: TGTGCCAGCAGCGTGTCGATTATGAACACTGAAGCTTTCTTT
cdr3_aa: CASSVSIMNTEAFF
v_call: TRBV9
d_call: NA
clone_size: NA
j_call: TRBJ1-1

cdr3_nt: TGTGCCAGCAGACCCGGGACAGGGGGCGGGTTACCAGATACGCAGTATTTT
cdr3_aa: CASRPGTGGGLPDTQYF
v_call: TRBV2
d_call: TRBD1
clone_size: NA
j_call: TRBJ2-3

cdr3_nt: TGTGCCAGCAGCTTGTGGGGGGACGGACCCTACGAGCAGTACTTC
cdr3_aa: CASSLWGDGPYEQYF
v_call: TRBV5-4
d_call: NA
clone_size: NA
j_call: TRBJ2-7

cdr3_nt: TGCGCCAGCAGCCAAGATCTTGGGGATTATGGCTACACCTTC
cdr3_aa: CASSQDLGDYGYTF
v_call: TRBV4-3
d_call: NA
clone_size: NA
j_call: TRBJ1-2

cdr3_nt: TGTGCCAGCAGCTTCAGGGCAGGGATCAGGAATGAGCAGTTCTTC
cdr3_aa: CASSFRAGIRNEQFF
v_call: TRBV5-5
d_call: NA
clone_size: NA
j_call: TRBJ2-1

cdr3_nt: TGTGCCAGCACCCCCTGGGATGGCGGGACAGGGAACGTCCTGACTTTC
cdr3_aa: CASTPWDGGTGNVLTF
v_call: TRBV27
d_call: TRBD1
clone_size: NA
j_call: TRBJ2-6

cdr3_nt: TGTGCCAGCAGTTACGCTACAGGGCAGCAAGAGACCCAGTACTTC
cdr3_aa: CASSYATGQQETQYF
v_call: TRBV6-6
d_call: NA
clone_size: NA
j_call: TRBJ2-5

cdr3_nt: TGTGCCAGCAGCTTGACTAGCGGCACAGATACGCAGTATTTT
cdr3_aa: CASSLTSGTDTQYF
v_call: TRBV5-4
d_call: TRBD2
clone_size: NA
j_call: TRBJ2-3

cdr3_nt: TGCGCCAGCAGCTGGGACAGGGGAGCGGGGGAGCTGTTTTTT
cdr3_aa: CASSWDRGAGELFF
v_call: TRBV5-1
d_call: TRBD1
clone_size: NA
j_call: TRBJ2-2

cdr3_nt: TGTGCCAGCAGCCGACAGGGACCCAATCAGCCCCAGCATTTT
cdr3_aa: CASSRQGPNQPQHF
v_call: TRBV7-2
d_call: TRBD1
clone_size: once
j_call: TRBJ1-5

cdr3_nt: TGTGCCAGCAGTGCTGCGGGACAGGATTATCAGCCCCAGCATTTT
cdr3_aa: CASSAAGQDYQPQHF
v_call: TRBV2
d_call: TRBD1
clone_size: NA
j_call: TRBJ1-5

cdr3_nt: TGCGCCAGCAGCTCGGGCGGGAGGGCCCCCGGGGAGCTGTTTTTT
cdr3_aa: CASSSGGRAPGELFF
v_call: TRBV5-1
d_call: TRBD2
clone_size: NA
j_call: TRBJ2-2

cdr3_nt: TGTGCCAGCAGCTTAGGAGGGGCGTCCTACGAGCAGTACTTC
cdr3_aa: CASSLGGASYEQYF
v_call: TRBV7-2
d_call: NA
clone_size: NA
j_call: TRBJ2-7

cdr3_nt: TGTGCCAGCAGTTTTCGGGAGTCATACGAGCAGTACTTC
cdr3_aa: CASSFRESYEQYF
v_call: TRBV27
d_call: NA
clone_size: NA
j_call: TRBJ2-7

cdr3_nt: TGTGCCAGCAGCACGACTAGCGTCGAGACCCAGTACTTC
cdr3_aa: CASSTTSVETQYF
v_call: TRBV7-9
d_call: TRBD2
clone_size: NA
j_call: TRBJ2-5

cdr3_nt: TGTGCCAGCAGCCGCTTGTCGAACACTGAAGCTTTCTTT
cdr3_aa: CASSRLSNTEAFF
v_call: TRBV2
d_call: NA
clone_size: NA
j_call: TRBJ1-1

cdr3_nt: TGTGCTAGCAGCCCAAAAGGAAGGGGGGGTATGGATACGCAGTATTTT
cdr3_aa: CASSPKGRGGMDTQYF
v_call: TRBV7-7
d_call: NA
clone_size: NA
j_call: TRBJ2-3

cdr3_nt: TGCAGCGTTGGGACAGGGGTGAGTGAGCAGTTCTTC
cdr3_aa: CSVGTGVSEQFF
v_call: TRBV29-1
d_call: TRBD1
clone_size: NA
j_call: TRBJ2-1

cdr3_nt: TGCGCCAGCAGCAGGACTGATAACACTGAAGCTTTCTTT
cdr3_aa: CASSRTDNTEAFF
v_call: TRBV5-1
d_call: NA
clone_size: NA
j_call: TRBJ1-1

cdr3_nt: TGTGCCAGCTCCCCCGGCGCCTCCTCCTACGAGCAGTACTTC
cdr3_aa: CASSPGASSYEQYF
v_call: TRBV18
d_call: NA
clone_size: NA
j_call: TRBJ2-7

cdr3_nt: TGTGCCAGCTCACCAGGGTATCCCCACGAGCAGTACTTC
cdr3_aa: CASSPGYPHEQYF
v_call: TRBV18
d_call: NA
clone_size: once
j_call: TRBJ2-7

cdr3_nt: TGTGCCAGCAGCGTTGCGTCCAGGAACACCGGGGAGCTGTTTTTT
cdr3_aa: CASSVASRNTGELFF
v_call: TRBV5-6
d_call: NA
clone_size: NA
j_call: TRBJ2-2

cdr3_nt: TGTGCCAGCAGCGTAGGCCCCAGCTACAGGGACCGCCAAGAGACCCAGTACTTC
cdr3_aa: CASSVGPSYRDRQETQYF
v_call: TRBV9
d_call: NA
clone_size: NA
j_call: TRBJ2-5

cdr3_nt: TGTGCCAGCAGCAAACCCGGGGCGAGCTCCTACAATGAGCAGTTCTTC
cdr3_aa: CASSKPGASSYNEQFF
v_call: TRBV5-4
d_call: NA
clone_size: NA
j_call: TRBJ2-1

cdr3_nt: TGCGCCAGCAGCTTTCCAAAAGTAACAAGCACCGGGGTTGTAGACACTGAAGCTTTCTTT
cdr3_aa: CASSFPKVTSTGVVDTEAFF
v_call: TRBV5-1
d_call: NA
clone_size: NA
j_call: TRBJ1-1

cdr3_nt: TGCGCCAGCAGGCCGTTGGGGGCCACGTACGAGCAGTACTTC
cdr3_aa: CASRPLGATYEQYF
v_call: TRBV5-1
d_call: NA
clone_size: NA
j_call: TRBJ2-7

cdr3_nt: TGTGCCAGCTCACTCGGACAGGGGTCAACGTGGAACACTGAAGCTTTCTTT
cdr3_aa: CASSLGQGSTWNTEAFF
v_call: TRBV18
d_call: TRBD1
clone_size: once
j_call: TRBJ1-1

cdr3_nt: TGTGCCAGTAGTTTACGACAGGGGGTGAATCAGCCCCAGCATTTT
cdr3_aa: CASSLRQGVNQPQHF
v_call: TRBV19
d_call: TRBD1
clone_size: NA
j_call: TRBJ1-5

cdr3_nt: TGTGCCACCTCCGCCGACAGGGGCTCTGGGGCCAACGTCCTGACTTTC
cdr3_aa: CATSADRGSGANVLTF
v_call: TRBV15
d_call: TRBD1
clone_size: NA
j_call: TRBJ2-6

cdr3_nt: TGTGCCAGCAGCCCCAGGACCAACCCCTACGAGCAGTACTTC
cdr3_aa: CASSPRTNPYEQYF
v_call: TRBV5-4
d_call: NA
clone_size: NA
j_call: TRBJ2-7

cdr3_nt: TGTGCCAGCAGTGAGCAACTAGCTAGGAGCAATGAGCAGTTCTTC
cdr3_aa: CASSEQLARSNEQFF
v_call: TRBV2
d_call: NA
clone_size: NA
j_call: TRBJ2-1

cdr3_nt: TGTGCCAGCAGCTTATCCCCGTCCCGGGGGCAGTACTTC
cdr3_aa: CASSLSPSRGQYF
v_call: TRBV7-2
d_call: NA
clone_size: NA
j_call: TRBJ2-7

cdr3_nt: TGTGCCAGCAGTTGGCAAGGACAGGGGGCCTACGAGCAGTACTTC
cdr3_aa: CASSWQGQGAYEQYF
v_call: TRBV28
d_call: TRBD1
clone_size: NA
j_call: TRBJ2-7

cdr3_nt: TGTGCCAGTAGCTGGACTAGCGGGAGTTACGAGCAGTACTTC
cdr3_aa: CASSWTSGSYEQYF
v_call: TRBV19
d_call: TRBD2
clone_size: NA
j_call: TRBJ2-7